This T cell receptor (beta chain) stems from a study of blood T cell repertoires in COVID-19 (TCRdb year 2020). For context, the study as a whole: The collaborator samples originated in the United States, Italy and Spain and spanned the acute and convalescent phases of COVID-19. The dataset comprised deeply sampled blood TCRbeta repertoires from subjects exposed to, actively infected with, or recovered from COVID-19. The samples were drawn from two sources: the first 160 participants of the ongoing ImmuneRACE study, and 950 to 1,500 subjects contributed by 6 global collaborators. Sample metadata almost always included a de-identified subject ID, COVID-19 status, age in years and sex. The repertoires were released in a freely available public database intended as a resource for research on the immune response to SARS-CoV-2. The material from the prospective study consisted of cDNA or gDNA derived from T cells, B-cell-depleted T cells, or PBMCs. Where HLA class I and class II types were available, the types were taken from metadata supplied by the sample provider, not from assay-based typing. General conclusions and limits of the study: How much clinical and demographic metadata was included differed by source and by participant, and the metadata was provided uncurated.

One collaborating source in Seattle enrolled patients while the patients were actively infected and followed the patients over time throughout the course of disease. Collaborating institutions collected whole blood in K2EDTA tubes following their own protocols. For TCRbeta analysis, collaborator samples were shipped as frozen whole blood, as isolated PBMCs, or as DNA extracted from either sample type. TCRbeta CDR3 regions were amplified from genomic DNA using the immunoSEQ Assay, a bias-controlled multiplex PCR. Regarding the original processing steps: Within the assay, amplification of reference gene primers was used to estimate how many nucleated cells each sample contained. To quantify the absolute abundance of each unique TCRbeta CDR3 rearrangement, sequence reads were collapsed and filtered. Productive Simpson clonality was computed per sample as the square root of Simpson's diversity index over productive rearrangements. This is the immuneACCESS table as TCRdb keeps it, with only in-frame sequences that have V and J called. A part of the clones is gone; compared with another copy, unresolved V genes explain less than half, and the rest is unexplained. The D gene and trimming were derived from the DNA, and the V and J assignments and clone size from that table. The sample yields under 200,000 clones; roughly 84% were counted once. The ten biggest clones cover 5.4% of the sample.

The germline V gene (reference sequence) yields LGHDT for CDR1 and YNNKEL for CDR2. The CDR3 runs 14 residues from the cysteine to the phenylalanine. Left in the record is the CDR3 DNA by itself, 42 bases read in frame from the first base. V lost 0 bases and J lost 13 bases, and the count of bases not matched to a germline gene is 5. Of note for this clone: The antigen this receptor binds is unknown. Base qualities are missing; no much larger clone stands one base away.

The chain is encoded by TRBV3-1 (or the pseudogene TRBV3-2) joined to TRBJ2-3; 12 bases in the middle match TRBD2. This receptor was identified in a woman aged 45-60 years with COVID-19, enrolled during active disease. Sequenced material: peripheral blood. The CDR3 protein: CASSQETSGGFEYF. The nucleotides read TGTGCCAGCAGCCAAGAGACTAGCGGGGGCTTCGAGTATTTT.